In its sample, the clone carrying this T cell receptor beta chain was seen many times. The CDR3 loop spans 13 amino acids. Germline V gene lookup returns CDR1 SQVTM and CDR2 ANQGSEA. Trimming cost V 5 bases and J 3 bases, with 14 bases left between them. These data come from a study of CD8 T cells in ankylosing spondylitis. TCRdb re-called the 5' RACE reads through MiXCR, storing one row per CDR3 protein. The sample has roughly 180,000 distinct CDR3 sequences, approximately 10% seen once. The sequencing sample was made of blood, either unsorted or a sorted T cell fraction (not recorded which). V is TRBV29-1 and J is TRBJ2-7, with TRBD1 as a possible D gene (6 bases). This receptor was obtained from a female donor with ankylosing spondylitis or in good health (not recorded which). This CDR3 is CSVRGGQLYEQYF. The CDR3 DNA follows: TGCAGCGTTCGAGGTGGACAGCTCTACGAGCAGTACTTC.